This TCR beta chain was obtained from a study of identical twins. This clonotype was detected many times. The authors used template switching to add a universal primer site and gave cDNA unique molecular identifiers. TCRdb reprocessed the 5' RACE reads via MiXCR and lists one record per CDR3 protein. Of 550,000 to 800,000 distinct CDR3 sequences in the sample, around 7.5% were seen once. This sample also belongs to another study, concerning yellow fever vaccine responses in identical twins.

The sequencing input was PBMCs. This receptor was identified in a woman aged 18-35 years in good health.

Here the CDR3 DNA reads TGTGCCAGCAGCTTCCCGTACAATGAGCAGTTCTTC. It is translated as CASSFPYNEQFF. The gene calls are TRBV7-8 and TRBJ2-1; D remains ambiguous. The CDR3 has 12 residues. The germline V gene encodes CDR1 SGHVS and CDR2 FQNEAQ. Trimming removed 3 bases from V and 4 bases from J, with 4 bases in between. The complete variable domain, with remaining parts taken from reference TRBV7-8 and TRBJ2-1, reads GAGVSQSPRYKVAKRGQDVALRCDPISGHVSLFWYQQALGQGPEFLTYFQNEAQLDKSGLPSDRFFAERPEGSVSTLKIQRTQQEDSAVYLCASSFPYNEQFFGPGTRLTVL.